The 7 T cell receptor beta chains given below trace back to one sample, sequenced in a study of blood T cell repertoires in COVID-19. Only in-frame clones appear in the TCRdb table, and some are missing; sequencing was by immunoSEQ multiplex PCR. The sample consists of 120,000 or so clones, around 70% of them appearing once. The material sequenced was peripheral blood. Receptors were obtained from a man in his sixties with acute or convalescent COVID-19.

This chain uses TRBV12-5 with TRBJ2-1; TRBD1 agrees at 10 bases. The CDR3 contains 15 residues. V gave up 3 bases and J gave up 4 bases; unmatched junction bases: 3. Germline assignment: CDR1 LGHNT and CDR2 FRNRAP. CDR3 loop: CASGFAGQGYNEQFF. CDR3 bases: TGTGCTAGTGGTTTCGCGGGACAGGGGTACAATGAGCAGTTCTTC.

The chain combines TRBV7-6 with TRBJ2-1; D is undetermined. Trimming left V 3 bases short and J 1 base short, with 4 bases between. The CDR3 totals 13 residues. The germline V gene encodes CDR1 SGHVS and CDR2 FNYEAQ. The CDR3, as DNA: TGTGCCAGCAGCTTCCAATCCTACAATGAGCAGTTCTTC. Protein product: CASSFQSYNEQFF.

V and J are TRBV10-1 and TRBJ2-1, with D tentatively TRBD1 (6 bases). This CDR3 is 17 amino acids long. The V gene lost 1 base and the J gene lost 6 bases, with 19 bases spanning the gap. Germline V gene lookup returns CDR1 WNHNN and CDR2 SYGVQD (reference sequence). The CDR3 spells CASSELTGFGRTNEQFF. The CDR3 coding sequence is TGCGCCAGCAGTGAGTTAACAGGGTTCGGAAGAACCAATGAGCAGTTCTTC.

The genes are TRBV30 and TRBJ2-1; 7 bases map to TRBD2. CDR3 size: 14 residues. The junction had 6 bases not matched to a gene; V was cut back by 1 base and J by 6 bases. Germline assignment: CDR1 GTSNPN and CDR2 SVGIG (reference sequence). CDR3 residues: CAWSGFAGVNEQFF. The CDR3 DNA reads TGTGCCTGGAGTGGTTTTGCGGGGGTCAATGAGCAGTTCTTC. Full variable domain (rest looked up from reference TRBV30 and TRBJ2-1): SQTIHQWPATLVQPVGSPLSLECTVEGTSNPNLYWYRQAAGRGLQLLFYSVGIGQISSEVPQNLSASRPQDRQFILSSKKLLLSDSGFYLCAWSGFAGVNEQFFGPGTRLTVL.

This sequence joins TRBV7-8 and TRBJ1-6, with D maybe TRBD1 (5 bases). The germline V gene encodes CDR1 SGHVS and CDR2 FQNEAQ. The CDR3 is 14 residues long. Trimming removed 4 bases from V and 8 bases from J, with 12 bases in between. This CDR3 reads CASSSGQGDSPLHF. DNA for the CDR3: TGTGCCAGCAGCTCAGGTCAGGGTGATTCACCCCTCCACTTT.

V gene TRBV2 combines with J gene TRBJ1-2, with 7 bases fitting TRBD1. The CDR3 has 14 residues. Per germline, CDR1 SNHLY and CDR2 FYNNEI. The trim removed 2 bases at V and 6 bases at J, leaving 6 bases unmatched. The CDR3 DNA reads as TGTGCCAGCAGTGAACGCAGGGGGGCACATGGCTACACCTTC. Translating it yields CASSERRGAHGYTF. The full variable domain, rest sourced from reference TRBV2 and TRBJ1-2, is EPEVTQTPSHQVTQMGQEVILRCVPISNHLYFYWYRQILGQKVEFLVSFYNNEISEKSEIFDDQFSVERPDGSNFTLKIRSTKLEDSAMYFCASSERRGAHGYTFGSGTRLTVV.

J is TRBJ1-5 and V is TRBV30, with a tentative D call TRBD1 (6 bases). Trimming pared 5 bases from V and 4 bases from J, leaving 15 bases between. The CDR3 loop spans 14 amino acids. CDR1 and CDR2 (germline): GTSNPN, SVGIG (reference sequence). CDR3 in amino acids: CAWGTGGANQPQHF. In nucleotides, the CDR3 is TGTGCCTGGGGTACGGGGGGGGCTAATCAGCCCCAGCATTTT.